Listed below are T cell receptor beta chains from one sample, sequenced in a study of cytomegalovirus exposure and HLA in healthy donors. The protocol was immunoSEQ multiplex PCR, while the TCRdb copy is restricted to in-frame clones and leaves out a portion. This sample's clone table lists 120,000 or so clones. Sequenced input: PBMCs. The receptors here all came from a man between 18 and 35 years old in good health and CMV-seronegative. Both conserved end residues are part of each CDR3. D genes are given only for firm matches.

d_call	v_call	j_call	cdr3_nt	cdr3_aa
.	TRBV9	TRBJ2-3	TGTGCCAGCAGCGCCGTCACCAGTGATACGCAGTATTTT	CASSAVTSDTQYF
TRBD2	TRBV9	TRBJ2-7	TGTGCCAGCAGCGGGGGAGGGACTAGGAATTACGAGCAGTACTTC	CASSGGGTRNYEQYF
.	TRBV9	TRBJ1-2	TGTGCCAGCGGGGGGTCGGTCTATGGCTACACCTTC	CASGGSVYGYTF
.	TRBV18	TRBJ2-7	TGTGCCAGCTCAGGGAGTGCCACCTACGAGCAGTACTTC	CASSGSATYEQYF
.	TRBV2	TRBJ2-1	TGTGCCAGCAGTGGGCCCAGGGCGATTAGGTCCTACAATGAGCAGTTCTTC	CASSGPRAIRSYNEQFF
.	TRBV19	TRBJ2-7	TGTGCCACTTCTCCGGGTATCTCCTACGAGCAGTACTTC	CATSPGISYEQYF
.	TRBV5-4	TRBJ2-3	TGTGCCAGCAGCTTGACAGCGGCTAGCACAGATACGCAGTATTTT	CASSLTAASTDTQYF
TRBD1	TRBV11-3	TRBJ2-7	TGTGCCAGCAGCTCGACCTCGGGGACAGGGTCCGAGCAGTACTTC	CASSSTSGTGSEQYF
.	TRBV19	TRBJ2-1	TGTGCCAGTAGTTTATACGCAGGGTTATACAATGAGCAGTTCTTC	CASSLYAGLYNEQFF
.	TRBV27	TRBJ1-3	TGTGCCAGCAGCTTGAAGCCTCCAGGAAGCTCTGGAAACACCATATATTTT	CASSLKPPGSSGNTIYF
.	TRBV6-1	TRBJ2-3	TGTGCCAGCAGTGAGGGGAGACACACTAGCACAGATACGCAGTATTTT	CASSEGRHTSTDTQYF
.	TRBV5-5	TRBJ1-5	TGTGCCAGCAGCTTGACGGGTCGCGCGGGCGATCAGCCCCAGCATTTT	CASSLTGRAGDQPQHF
TRBD2	TRBV28	TRBJ2-1	TGTGCCAGCAGCCCTTACCTAGCGGGAGTACGTAGGGTTGACCATGAGCAGTTCTTC	CASSPYLAGVRRVDHEQFF
TRBD2	TRBV14	TRBJ2-3	TGTGCCAGCACGCCCCGCGGGGGGGGAAGCACAGATACGCAGTATTTT	CASTPRGGGSTDTQYF
.	TRBV5-1	TRBJ1-3	TGCGCCAGCAGCTTGACTAAGAGCTCTGGAAACACCATATATTTT	CASSLTKSSGNTIYF
TRBD1	TRBV7-3	TRBJ1-6	TGTGCCAGCAGTATGACGACAGGGTTGAATTCACCCCTCCACTTT	CASSMTTGLNSPLHF
TRBD2	TRBV7-9	TRBJ2-7	TGTGCCAGCAGCTTAAGGACTAGCGGGGGTCTGGACGAGCAGTACTTC	CASSLRTSGGLDEQYF
.	TRBV21-1	TRBJ2-5	TGTGCCAGCACCCGGGACAAGTACTTC	CASTRDKYF
.	TRBV28	TRBJ1-4	TGTGCCAGCAGTTTAGGAGGGAGCAGTCGAGAAAAACTGTTTTTT	CASSLGGSSREKLFF
.	TRBV5-6	TRBJ2-7	TGTGCCAGCAGCTTCGGGGGAAGCGAAGAGCAGTACTTC	CASSFGGSEEQYF
.	TRBV5-1	TRBJ2-1	TGCGCCACCCAAAGAACAGGGTGGAACAATGAGCAGTTCTTC	CATQRTGWNNEQFF
.	TRBV14	TRBJ2-5	TGTGCCAGCAGCCATGTAGCGGCCCGGTTGGAGCAGTACTTC	CASSHVAARLEQYF
.	TRBV6-6	TRBJ1-3	TGTGCCAGCAGCTCGGGATTCTCTGGAAACACCATATATTTT	CASSSGFSGNTIYF
TRBD2	TRBV4-2	TRBJ2-1	TGTGCCAGCAGCCAACCTGGGACTAGCTGGAGTGAGCAGTTCTTC	CASSQPGTSWSEQFF
.	TRBV7-8	TRBJ2-1	TGTGCCAGCAGCTTAGGGCAGGTCGTCTACAATGAGCAGTTCTTC	CASSLGQVVYNEQFF
TRBD1	TRBV6-5	TRBJ1-2	TGTGCCAGCAGCCGACAGGGAGCTAACTATGGCTACACCTTC	CASSRQGANYGYTF
TRBD2	TRBV5-4	TRBJ2-1	TGTGCCAGCAGCCGGGGGACTAGCGGGAGCTCCTACAATGAGCAGTTCTTC	CASSRGTSGSSYNEQFF
.	TRBV30	TRBJ1-5	TGTGCCTGGAGTGAGCAGGAGGGTCAGCCCCAGCATTTT	CAWSEQEGQPQHF
.	TRBV19	TRBJ2-7	TGTGCCAGTAGTATAGATCAACCGGCGAAGGGGTACGAGCAGTACTTC	CASSIDQPAKGYEQYF
.	TRBV5-5	TRBJ2-2	TGTGCCAGCAGCTTGGTAACGGTCGGGGAGCTGTTTTTT	CASSLVTVGELFF
.	TRBV28	TRBJ2-4	TGTGCCAGCAGTCCGCGGGGAGCCGCCGCCAAAAACATTCAGTACTTC	CASSPRGAAAKNIQYF
TRBD1	TRBV27	TRBJ1-5	TGTGCCAGCAGCGAAATAGACAGGGGAGGCCAGCCCCAGCATTTT	CASSEIDRGGQPQHF
TRBD2	TRBV13	TRBJ2-1	TGTGCCAGCAGCTTCAGCGGGGGGCTTCGCTACGATGAGCAGTTCTTC	CASSFSGGLRYDEQFF
TRBD2	TRBV5-1	TRBJ2-2	TGCGCCAGCAGCCCTGGACTAGCGGGGGACGGCACCGGGGAGCTGTTTTTT	CASSPGLAGDGTGELFF
.	TRBV27	TRBJ1-1	TGTGCCAGCAGTTTTTCTGTCTCGGGATTGAACACTGAAGCTTTCTTT	CASSFSVSGLNTEAFF
.	TRBV23-1	TRBJ1-5	TGCGCCAGCAGTCACCTCGTGGAGGCTAGCAATCAGCCCCAGCATTTT	CASSHLVEASNQPQHF
.	TRBV29-1	TRBJ1-1	TGCAGCGCCGGGGGGCAGGGGATGGGCACTGAAGCTTTCTTT	CSAGGQGMGTEAFF
.	TRBV27	TRBJ1-2	TGTGCCAGCAGTTCCCGCAGACAGGCTACTAACTATGGCTACACCTTC	CASSSRRQATNYGYTF
.	TRBV15	TRBJ1-1	TGTGCCACCAGCAGAGAGGCAGGGTACCTTGAAGCTTTCTTT	CATSREAGYLEAFF
.	TRBV7-9	TRBJ1-6	TGTGCCAGCAGCCCCTCAGTGGGGAGCTCCTATAATTCACCCCTCCACTTT	CASSPSVGSSYNSPLHF
.	TRBV6-5	TRBJ1-5	TGTGCCAGCAGTTACTCATGGCTGAATAGCAATCAGCCCCAGCATTTT	CASSYSWLNSNQPQHF
.	TRBV2	TRBJ2-2	TGTGCCAGCAGTACAGGGATTCCCACCGGGGAGCTGTTTTTT	CASSTGIPTGELFF
.	TRBV6-6	TRBJ1-5	TGTGCCAGCAGGCCCGGACGGCGGGATGGGAATCAGCCCCAGCATTTT	CASRPGRRDGNQPQHF
.	TRBV4-2	TRBJ2-3	TGTGCCAGCAGCCAAGGGGGAGCGGTCCAGGATACGCAGTATTTT	CASSQGGAVQDTQYF
TRBD2	TRBV27	TRBJ2-1	TGTGCCAGCAGCTCTCGTGGACTAGCGGAGCAGTTCTTC	CASSSRGLAEQFF
TRBD1	TRBV7-9	TRBJ1-1	TGTGCCAGCAGCTCGACAGGGGCCAACACTGAAGCTTTCTTT	CASSSTGANTEAFF
TRBD2	TRBV19	TRBJ2-1	TGTGCCAGTAGTACCAGCGGACTAGCGGTTTACAATGAGCAGTTCTTC	CASSTSGLAVYNEQFF
.	TRBV10-3	TRBJ1-2	TGTGCCATCAGTGATGCCCAGGGCTATGGCTACACCTTC	CAISDAQGYGYTF
TRBD2	TRBV4-2	TRBJ2-2	TGTGCCAGCAGCCAAGATTCGACTAGCGGGTACACCGGGGAGCTGTTTTTT	CASSQDSTSGYTGELFF
.	TRBV6-5	TRBJ1-1	TGTGCCAGCAGGATAGGGGGCACTGAAGCTTTCTTT	CASRIGGTEAFF
.	TRBV18	TRBJ1-4	TGTGCCAGCTCACCGGGGAGGCGTGAAAAACTGTTTTTT	CASSPGRREKLFF
.	TRBV10-2	TRBJ2-7	TGCGCCAGCGGGGCGGCCGGTTACGAGCAGTACTTC	CASGAAGYEQYF